What follows is one TCR beta chain and its context. This clonotype was detected ten times or more. The antigen this receptor binds is unknown. Base quality data are lacking; no much larger clone is found one base away. Graves' hyperthyroidism was defined as stable when no progression to ophthalmopathy occurred over 18 months of follow-up. The hyperthyroidism patients were between 18 and 65 years old and newly diagnosed, with a disease duration of less than 2 months. The study excluded patients with uncontrolled infections, other autoimmune diseases, pregnancy or lactation. Diagnoses relied on clinical symptoms, serum thyroxine and TRAb, thyroid ultrasound and orbital computed tomography. Ficoll-Paque density gradient centrifugation was used to isolate PBMCs from around 10 ml of fresh peripheral blood. Total RNA was extracted with Trizol reagent, and quality was checked on an Agilent 2100 Bioanalyzer.

The TCR beta CDR3 regions were amplified from RNA transcripts. A first-round RT-PCR of the TCR CDR3 used the HTBI primer set with the Qiagen OneStep RT-PCR kit. A second multiplex PCR round built the libraries, followed by size selection and purification. The libraries were sequenced on an Illumina HiSeq2000 using paired-end 100 bp reads. The paper's processing steps were these. SOAPnuke was used to process the raw data, throwing out any read that contained adapters or uncalled bases, had a mean Phred below 15, or lacked an exact constant-primer or identifier match. COPE v1.2.5 was used to merge the high-quality paired reads, and each unique nucleotide sequence was defined as a clonotype. MiTCR v1.1 was used to align clonotypes to the IMGT TRBV, TRBD and TRBJ reference segments. The analysis included only V-J combinations with a frequency above 0.0001, which together covered approximately 99% of the repertoires. The TCS score was defined as F50 (clonal expansion) divided by E x V (chaos), with BLOSUM62-based TCRdist calculated between CDR3 peptides within each V-J. Welch's t-statistics and random forest reduced just over 500 V-J features to roughly 13, which were used in a naive Bayes classifier (R e1071). TCRdb passed the public sequencing reads through fastp at Q25 and MiXCR, retaining productive beta sequences. Rows with one shared CDR3 protein collapse into an entry with the most common genes and DNA. The V and J calls here are based on TCRdb, not the publication. A total of roughly 420,000 distinct CDR3 sequences appear in this sample, approximately 15% of them only once. The ten largest make up around 7% of the sample.

The sample originates from a study of T cells in Graves' hyperthyroidism and ophthalmopathy (dated by TCRdb to 2018 to 2020). In terms of the full investigation: Peripheral blood samples were taken at initial diagnosis, before any treatment was given. A discovery cohort of roughly 100 patients, about 44 with Graves' ophthalmopathy and about 58 with stable Graves' hyperthyroidism, was used to find distinguishing TCR V-J signatures. Prospective prediction of ophthalmopathy was tested in an independent validation cohort consisting of roughly 20 hyperthyroidism patients and 15 or so patients who later progressed to ophthalmopathy. The 75 to 100 discovery patients were divided at random into training and test sets in a 7:3 ratio. In over five Graves' hyperthyroidism patients, the study also compared T-cell repertoires from thyroid tissue with T-cell repertoires from blood. Following sampling, methimazole starting at 30 mg daily was given to hyperthyroidism patients, and high-dose intravenous methylprednisolone was given to ophthalmopathy patients. According to the paper, TCR Vbeta CDR3 sequencing was carried out on about 140 peripheral blood samples, which came from under 50 ophthalmopathy, 80 or so hyperthyroidism and 17 progressor patients.

The germline V gene (reference sequence) yields MNHEY for CDR1 and SMNVEV for CDR2. Germline trimming: 5 bases from V, 7 bases from J; junction bases outside gene matches: 8. The CDR3 runs 15 amino acids, cysteine and phenylalanine included. Only the CDR3 portion is preserved as DNA: 45 bases, with reading frame beginning at the first base. The paper's findings and limits, for the study overall: A model built on a 13 V-J signature distinguished ophthalmopathy from stable hyperthyroidism, reaching 87.88% sensitivity and about 81% specificity in cross-validation and 80%/75% in testing. Most expanded thyroid clonotypes (frequency above 0.001) were also found in blood, which suggests that blood repertoires may mirror thyroid immune responses. In validation, the model predicted progression to ophthalmopathy with about 71% sensitivity and around 72% specificity, a median of about 6.7 months before onset. No statistical method was used to fix the sample size in advance, and group allocation was not hidden from the investigators.

The chain couples TRBV27 to TRBJ2-1; TRBD2 lines up with 10 middle nucleotides. The sequenced sample consisted of blood. This clonotype was obtained from a woman aged 18-29 years with Graves' hyperthyroidism. This receptor carries the CDR3 CASSVSSGSLNEQFF. In nucleotide form, the sequence is TGTGCCAGCAGTGTTTCTAGCGGGAGTTTGAATGAGCAGTTCTTC.